The subject of this entry is one T cell receptor (beta chain). This clone was detected once. There is no known antigen for this receptor. No base-level quality is on record; no much larger clone is a single base apart. The data originate from a study of cytomegalovirus exposure and HLA in healthy donors listed by TCRdb under 2017. The study in broad terms: An earlier analysis of fewer than 750 of the donors reported under 300 Gb of sequence data and 95 million to 120 million unique TCR beta sequences obtained from around 180 million T cells. Besides the first cohort of 666 subjects, a separate validation cohort made up of 120 different subjects was used. The T cell repertoires of around 670 subjects were profiled by immunosequencing and related to cytomegalovirus serostatus. The study was designed to test whether signatures of past pathogen exposure could be identified by cataloging public T cell receptors. Roughly five DR-DQ haplotypes were handled as single units for association and clustering, since linkage in the cohort was strong. Roughly 300 gigabases of sequencing data and around 87 million unique TCR sequences were included in an early release covering several hundred HLA-typed donors. To study patterns of TCR occurrence, a later analysis re-analyzed previously published TCR beta repertoires from 600 to 750 donors and added high-resolution HLA genotyping. Donor age, sex, ethnicity and CMV serostatus were compiled alongside the repertoire data. The study combined high-throughput TCR immunosequencing, statistical association of individual TCRs with disease status, and machine learning to predict cytomegalovirus infection status. Across approximately 400 genotyped donors of the cohort, an average of approximately 200,000 unique TCR beta nucleotide sequences per donor were sequenced, and 15% to 20% of those sequences were non-productive. A later genetic analysis used genome-wide SNP genotypes for about 65% of the roughly 700 donors, treating that subset as a discovery cohort. An earlier analysis of approximately 630 of the donors applied high-throughput TCR beta sequencing to assess whether each TCR beta V gene segment acted as functional or pseudogenic. Every discovery cohort repertoire had been produced on one sequencing platform. HLA typing included class I and class II loci at four-digit resolution. Typing coverage varied by locus: 629-630 donors for A, B, C, DRB1 and DQB1; around 560 for DQA1; more than 600 for DPA1; 450 to 480 for DPB1. Of the 398 genotyped donors, over 70% fell in the genetic ancestry cluster associated with self-reported Caucasian donors. In the later analysis, no new phenotypic data were used to find candidate immune exposures; instead, reliance was placed on TCR beta sequences and their occurrence across donors. Findings and caveats that apply to the study as a whole: In a later genetic analysis, a missense DCLRE1C variant was associated with V-gene and J-gene trimming of TCR beta chains, and the association was replicated in an independent cohort. At a false discovery rate of 0.05, a later analysis linked around 17,000 TCR beta sequences to specific HLA alleles. Assigning TCR associations to individual alleles was difficult when HLA alleles, especially DR and DQ, strongly co-occurred. A group of highly shared sequence variants was considered likely to be a technical artifact of the sequencing pipeline. The study listed 150 to 200 TCR beta chains as associated with cytomegalovirus. Roughly uniform sequencing depth across donors was assumed in presence/absence analyses, although this assumption may not hold. In vitro tests confirmed that three of the cytomegalovirus-associated TCR beta chains recognize cytomegalovirus antigens. Compared with the approximately 600-donor mean, donors in an Asian-associated ancestry cluster had fewer N-insertions in productive TCRs, according to a later genetic analysis. A further reported finding was that TCR beta sequences accurately predicted the HLA-A and HLA-B alleles for most subjects in the first cohort. The classifier was reported to diagnose cytomegalovirus status with high specificity and sensitivity in both the original cohort and the validation cohort. Because HLA typing was missing for some donors at each locus, association tests included only the typed subset. Across donors, most TCR sequences were observed very rarely, whereas some public TCRs were present in many individuals. Correlated functional status among segregating V segments might reflect linkage disequilibrium, but an unknown experimental factor could not be ruled out. A later analysis reported that several top co-occurrence clusters appeared linked to parvovirus B19, influenza, CMV and Epstein-Barr virus. A later analysis found that HLA-associated TCR beta chains were more clonally expanded and had lower generation probabilities than equally common non-associated chains. In this cohort, only TCR beta chains were sequenced, and detectable features were limited by the absence of alpha or paired-chain data. Some IMGT-functional V segments, including TRBV6-2 and TRBV6-3, could not be distinguished by the 87-base-pair reads and were therefore excluded. Broadly in line with IMGT annotations, most TCR beta V segments showed up in productive rearrangements about 90% or about 30% of the time in an earlier analysis of under 700 of the donors. Over 15 rarely observed V segments, including chromosome 9 orphons, were excluded from the earlier analysis of about 500 of the donors because counts were too low. Immune exposure information for the cohort was limited to CMV serostatus. According to a later analysis, most CMV-associated TCR beta chains appeared to be HLA-restricted, and the HLA associations seemed to be driven largely by CMV exposure. A later analysis found that TCR association rates varied across HLA loci, with DRB1 alleles showing the most associated TCRs and HLA-C alleles the fewest. The authors suggested that the approach could potentially be extended to other disease states and immunological phenotypes.

Preparation of the library involved the immunoSEQ multiplex PCR assay. For the multiplex PCR, a mixture combining 60 forward primers for TCR Vbeta segments and 13 reverse primers for TCR Jbeta segments was used. A multiplex PCR assay on genomic DNA amplified the CDR3 region of rearranged TCR beta genes. The Illumina HiSeq System was used to sequence the amplified TCR beta libraries as 87-base-pair reads. In the authors' own workflow: A later analysis counted about 76 million unique TCR beta chains across the 600 to 850 repertoires, and about 10 million of these chains were shared by at least two donors. A nearest-neighbor algorithm error-corrected the raw reads and collapsed the reads into unique sequences, merging closely related sequences to remove PCR and sequencing errors. V, D and J gene segments were assigned by aligning CDR3 sequences to IMGT reference sequences. For a sequence to be retained, at least a six-nucleotide match to both a V gene segment and a J gene segment was required. Rearrangements were classified as productive when the CDR3 lacked stop codons and remained in frame with V and J, and all other rearrangements were classified as non-productive. CDR3 was defined according to IMGT convention as the region running from the second conserved V-encoded cysteine to the conserved J-encoded phenylalanine. In an earlier analysis of more than 550 of the donors, sequences lacking an unambiguous match to a single V gene segment were excluded. In an earlier analysis of 587 of the donors, V segments were called functional above 56.7% productive rearrangements and were called segregating when the between-donor standard deviation exceeded 5%. A statistical classification framework was built for diagnosing cytomegalovirus status from the catalog of TCR beta chain sequences. A later analysis assigned V and J genes by comparing TCR nucleotide sequences with IMGT/GENE-DB human TR gene sequences. Using the TCRdist pipeline, a later analysis assigned CDR3 sequences along with most-parsimonious VDJ recombination scenarios. In a later analysis, every TCR beta chain was defined by the combination of its CDR3 amino acid sequence and its V-gene family, and reads without a unique V-gene family were dropped. In a later analysis, a few hundred highly shared, low-generation-probability nucleotide sequences were removed to address suspected cross-contamination and a sequencing artifact. A later analysis calculated a clonal expansion index for each public chain from normalized within-repertoire ranks of inferred template counts. In a later analysis, generation probabilities were computed using a VDJ recombination model fitted to out-of-frame rearrangements, and the results were checked against IGoR. Hypergeometric tests were used in a later analysis to score TCR-TCR, TCR-HLA and TCR-CMV co-occurrence, with a repertoire-size bias correction applied to the TCR pairs. To estimate false discovery rates, a later analysis permuted the HLA or CMV assignments 20 times. In a later analysis, co-occurring TCRs were grouped using DBSCAN, with TCRdist sequence similarity added in when clustering inside HLA-allele-positive subsets. Repertoires with fewer than 30,000 or more than 120,000 public chains, plus five repertoires with anomalous nucleotide sharing, were excluded from co-occurrence clustering. TCRdb retrieved this table from immuneACCESS and kept in-frame rearrangements only. Not all clones are present; in checked studies, unresolved V genes account for under half, and no reason is known for the remainder. The V and J calls and clone size are taken from that table; D and trimming were inferred from the DNA. In all, the sample holds 100,000 to 150,000 clones, and about two thirds of those were seen once. Under 5% of the sample is taken by the ten largest.

The junction shows trimming of 2 bases on V and 5 bases on J, and the gene matches do not reach 10 bases of it. The CDR3 numbers 17 residues from cysteine through phenylalanine. Only CDR3 DNA remains: 51 bases, in frame from the first base. The germline V gene sets CDR1 to SGDLS and CDR2 to YYNGEE. In total, 666 healthy bone marrow donors made up the cohort. All cohort members were sampled while nominally healthy, although unrecorded immune exposures were likely present. The donor tested CMV seronegative and was one of the 352 seronegative cohort members. Each donor provided a peripheral blood sample, and peripheral blood mononuclear cells were used for TCR beta sequencing. Genomic DNA was extracted from the blood cell samples with the Qiagen DNeasy Blood Extraction Kit.

The sequence came from a man under 40 in good health and CMV-seronegative. This chain joins TRBV9 to TRBJ2-3; 11 bases in the junction line up with TRBD2. The sequenced sample consisted of PBMCs. The CDR3 loop reads CASSVTIAGGPQDTQYF. In nucleotide form, the sequence is TGTGCCAGCAGCGTGACTATAGCGGGGGGGCCTCAAGATACGCAGTATTTT.